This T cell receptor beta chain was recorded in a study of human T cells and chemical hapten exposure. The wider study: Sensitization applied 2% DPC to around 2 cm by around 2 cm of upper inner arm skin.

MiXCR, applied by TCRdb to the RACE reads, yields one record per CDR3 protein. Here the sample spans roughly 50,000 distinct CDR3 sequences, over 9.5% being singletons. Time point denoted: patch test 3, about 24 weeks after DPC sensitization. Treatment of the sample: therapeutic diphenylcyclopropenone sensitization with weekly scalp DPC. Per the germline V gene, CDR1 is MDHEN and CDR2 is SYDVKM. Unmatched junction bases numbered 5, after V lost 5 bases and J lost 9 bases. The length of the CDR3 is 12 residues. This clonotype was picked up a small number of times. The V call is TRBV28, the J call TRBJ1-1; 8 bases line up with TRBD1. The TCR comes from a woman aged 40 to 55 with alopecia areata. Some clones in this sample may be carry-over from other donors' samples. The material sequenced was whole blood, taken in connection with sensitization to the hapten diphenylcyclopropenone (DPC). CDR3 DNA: TGTGCCAGCAGTGGGGACAGGCGAAAAGCTTTCTTT. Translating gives CASSGDRRKAFF.